This T cell receptor (beta chain) was recorded in a study of shared clonotypes between healthy human individuals. Measured with immunoSEQ multiplex PCR; TCRdb has only the in-frame clones, and not every one. The profile shows approximately 530,000 clones, almost 97% of them singletons. Findings and limits, study-wide: Estimated richness was generally greater in naive than memory subsets.

Regarding this clone: Its antigen remains unidentified.

This receptor was identified in a woman aged 25 to 45 in good health. The sequenced sample consisted of naive CD4+ T cells sorted from blood. Subset here: CD45RA+ positively selected.

CDR3 amino acids: CASSLGTSGSSMGKNIQYF. CDR3 DNA: TGTGCCAGCAGCTTAGGGACTAGCGGGAGCTCGATGGGCAAAAACATTCAGTACTTC. The chain has TRBV7-6 and TRBJ2-4, with TRBD2 matching over 13 bases. Trimming cost V 1 base and J 3 bases; bases outside gene matches: 9. Germline lookup yields CDR1 SGHVS and CDR2 FNYEAQ. The CDR3 is made up of 19 amino acids.